This section outlines one TCR beta chain sequence together with its context. This sample was included in a study of control samples from healthy donors and cancer patients. Sequencing used immunoSEQ multiplex PCR; TCRdb keeps in-frame clones, though not all of them. The table includes roughly 50,000 clones, 94% detected once. The CDR3 spans 14 residues. The V end lost 3 bases, the J end lost 5 bases, and 8 bases lay between the germline ends. Germline V gene data show CDR1 as KGHSH and CDR2 as LQKENI. Sequenced input: blood. This clonotype was sampled from a man aged 25 to 45 in good health. This chain connects TRBV18 to TRBJ1-6; D is possibly TRBD1 (6 bases). The CDR3 DNA is TGTGCCAGCTCACCGGACAGAAATAATTCACCCCTCCACTTT. The encoded protein is CASSPDRNNSPLHF.